This TCR beta chain was documented in a study of blood T cell repertoires in COVID-19. The wider study: The analysed material was cDNA or gDNA that came from T cells, B-cell-depleted T cells, or PBMCs.

In the authors' workflow: Estimation of nucleated cell counts was performed using reference gene primer amplification. Method: immunoSEQ multiplex PCR; TCRdb's copy keeps in-frame clones and lacks some. V, J and clone size are those of that table, while D and trimming were read from the DNA. The sample consists of around 200,000 clones, roughly 88% of them appearing once. Trimming shortened V by 6 bases and J by 12 bases, and 15 bases separated the two germline ends. The CDR3 contains 11 residues. This clonotype was obtained from a man in his sixties with acute or convalescent COVID-19. Sequenced sample: peripheral blood. J is TRBJ2-7 and V is TRBV12-3 or TRBV12-4, with D perhaps matching TRBD1 (5 bases). The CDR3 loop is CASSLGAGVYF. In DNA form, the CDR3 reads TGTGCCAGCAGCCTTGGGGCCGGTGTGTACTTC.